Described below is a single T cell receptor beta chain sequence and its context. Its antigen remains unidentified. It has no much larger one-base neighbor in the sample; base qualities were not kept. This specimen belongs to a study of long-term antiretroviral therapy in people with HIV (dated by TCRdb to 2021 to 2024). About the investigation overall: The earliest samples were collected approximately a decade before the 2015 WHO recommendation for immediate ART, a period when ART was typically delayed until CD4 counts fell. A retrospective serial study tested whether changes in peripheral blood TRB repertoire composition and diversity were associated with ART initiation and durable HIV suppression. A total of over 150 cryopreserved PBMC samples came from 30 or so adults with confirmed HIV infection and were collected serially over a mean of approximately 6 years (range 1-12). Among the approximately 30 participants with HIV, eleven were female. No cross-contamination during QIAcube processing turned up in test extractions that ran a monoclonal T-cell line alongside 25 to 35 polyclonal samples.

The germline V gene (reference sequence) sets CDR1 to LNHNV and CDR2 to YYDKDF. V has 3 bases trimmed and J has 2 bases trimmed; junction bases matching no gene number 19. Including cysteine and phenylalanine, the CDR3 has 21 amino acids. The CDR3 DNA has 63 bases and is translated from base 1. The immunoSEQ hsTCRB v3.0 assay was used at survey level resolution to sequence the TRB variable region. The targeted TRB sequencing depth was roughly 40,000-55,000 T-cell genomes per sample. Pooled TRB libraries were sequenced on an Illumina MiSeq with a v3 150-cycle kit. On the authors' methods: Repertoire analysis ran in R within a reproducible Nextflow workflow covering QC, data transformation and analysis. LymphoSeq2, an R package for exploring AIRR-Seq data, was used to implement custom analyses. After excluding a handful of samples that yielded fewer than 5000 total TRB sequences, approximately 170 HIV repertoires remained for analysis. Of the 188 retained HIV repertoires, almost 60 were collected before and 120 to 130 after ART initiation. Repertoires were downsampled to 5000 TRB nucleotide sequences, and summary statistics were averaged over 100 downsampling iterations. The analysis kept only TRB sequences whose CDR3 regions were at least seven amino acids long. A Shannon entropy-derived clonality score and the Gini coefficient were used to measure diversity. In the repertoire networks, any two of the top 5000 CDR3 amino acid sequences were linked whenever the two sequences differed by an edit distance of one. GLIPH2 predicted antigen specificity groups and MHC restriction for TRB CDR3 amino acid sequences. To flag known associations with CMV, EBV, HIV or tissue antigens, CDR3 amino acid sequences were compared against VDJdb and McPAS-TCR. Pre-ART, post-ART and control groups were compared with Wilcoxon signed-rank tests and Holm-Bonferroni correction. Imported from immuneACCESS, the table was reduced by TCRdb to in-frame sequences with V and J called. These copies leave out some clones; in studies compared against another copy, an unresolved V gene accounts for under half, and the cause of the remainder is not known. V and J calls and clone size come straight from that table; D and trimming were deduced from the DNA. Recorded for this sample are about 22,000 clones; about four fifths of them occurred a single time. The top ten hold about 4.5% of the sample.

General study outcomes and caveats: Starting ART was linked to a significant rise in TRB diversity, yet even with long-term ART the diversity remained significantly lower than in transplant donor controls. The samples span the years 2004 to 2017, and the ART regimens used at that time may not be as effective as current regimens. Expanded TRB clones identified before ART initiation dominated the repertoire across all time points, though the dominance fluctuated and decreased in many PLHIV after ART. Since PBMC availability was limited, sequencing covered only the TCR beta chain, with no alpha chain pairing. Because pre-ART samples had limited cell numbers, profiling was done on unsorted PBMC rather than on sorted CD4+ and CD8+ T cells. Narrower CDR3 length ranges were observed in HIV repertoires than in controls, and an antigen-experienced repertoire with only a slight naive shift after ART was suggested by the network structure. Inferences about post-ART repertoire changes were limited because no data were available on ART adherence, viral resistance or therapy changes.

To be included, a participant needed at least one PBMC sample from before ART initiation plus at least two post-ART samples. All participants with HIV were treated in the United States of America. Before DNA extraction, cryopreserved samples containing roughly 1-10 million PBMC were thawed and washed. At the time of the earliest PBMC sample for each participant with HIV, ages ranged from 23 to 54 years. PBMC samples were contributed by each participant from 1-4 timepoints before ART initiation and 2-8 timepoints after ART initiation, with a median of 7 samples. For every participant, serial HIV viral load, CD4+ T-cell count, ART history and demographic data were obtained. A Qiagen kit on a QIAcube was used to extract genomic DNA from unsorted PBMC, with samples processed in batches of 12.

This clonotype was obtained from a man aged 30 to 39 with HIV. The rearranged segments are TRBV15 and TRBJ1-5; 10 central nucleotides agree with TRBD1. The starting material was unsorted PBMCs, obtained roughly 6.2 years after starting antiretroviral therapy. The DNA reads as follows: TGTGCCACCAGCAGCAGTTTACCGGGACAGGGGACCTCATGGGGCAATCAGCCCCAGCATTTT. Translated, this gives CATSSSLPGQGTSWGNQPQHF. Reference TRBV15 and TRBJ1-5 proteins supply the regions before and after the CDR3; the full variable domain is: DAMVIQNPRYQVTQFGKPVTLSCSQTLNHNVMYWYQQKSSQAPKLLFHYYDKDFNNEADTPDNFQSRRPNTSFCFLDIRSPGLGDTAMYLCATSSSLPGQGTSWGNQPQHFGDGTRLSIL.